The TCR beta chain under discussion was sequenced for a study of T cell responses to AZD1222 COVID-19 vaccine. With 2 bases removed from V and 6 bases from J, the gap between germline ends came to 14 bases. The CDR3 extends over 15 amino acids. The germline V gene has CDR1 MNHEY and CDR2 SVGEGT. This clone was recorded only once. Its antigen is undetermined. Points from the study as a whole: A mostly white British donor set with more females was recruited, and clonal diversity was possibly underestimated. Reportedly, nearly half the spike-specific TCRs target unmutated variant regions. Spike-wide coverage was observed for vaccine-associated CD4 TCRs, with dominant responses at 160-218 and 743-854.

The table came from immunoSEQ multiplex PCR; TCRdb's copy has only in-frame clones and leaves some out. The sample comprises over 100,000 clones, approximately 86% of which are singletons, and approximately 5% rests with the top ten. The origin of this receptor is an adult in good health. The specimen was peripheral blood, collected on day 0 of AZD1222 vaccination. The rearrangement joins TRBV6-2 or TRBV6-3 to TRBJ1-5; D not resolved. The DNA of the CDR3 is TGTGCCAGCAGTTACACCCCTCGGACTGGTCAGCCCCAGCATTTT. Protein: CASSYTPRTGQPQHF.